This paragraph covers one TCR beta chain sequence. The sample is drawn from a study of blood T cells in healthy people across ages. Next came a second PCR, run for about 6 to 12 cycles, which used a sample-barcoded 5' primer along with a J-beta primer mix. The template-switch adaptor, which had 12 random nucleotides, put a tag on each cDNA molecule. Using its own MiXCR run on the 5' RACE reads, TCRdb lists one record per CDR3 protein. The sample gives around 1,000,000 distinct CDR3 sequences, roughly 24% of which show up once; around 0.7% is in the top ten. V was cut by 6 bases and J by 4 bases, with 17 bases left in between. This CDR3 region has 15 residues. Germline V CDR1 and CDR2: MNHEY, SMNVEV (reference sequence). These data also featured in a second study, about T cells of mothers and their children. That report adds: Researchers found no T cell clones that were persistent and microchimeric.

The chain is built from TRBV27 and TRBJ2-3; D may correspond to TRBD1 or TRBD2 (5 bases each). The sequenced sample was blood. The TCR sequence derives from a girl between 2 and 10 years old in good health. CDR3 nucleotide sequence: TGTGCCAGCAGCTGGGGACCCAACCGGGCAGATACGCAGTATTTT. Its protein product is CASSWGPNRADTQYF.